This record concerns one T cell receptor beta chain sequence. The antigen is undetermined. Prepared TCR beta cDNA libraries contained unique molecular identifiers. Via MiXCR, TCRdb re-called the PCR reads, giving one row per CDR3 protein. The sample has about 770,000 distinct CDR3 sequences, roughly 50% seen once. This specimen comes from a study of post-analysis software for immune sequencing data. Broader study findings: The study found significantly lower normalized Chao1 diversity in multiple sclerosis patients than in controls.

This TCR was sampled from a girl aged 10 to 17 with multiple sclerosis. The sequencing sample was made of blood.

This chain's CDR3 is CASSLTGGQTEAFF. The CDR3 DNA sequence: TGTGCCAGCAGCTTAACGGGGGGGCAGACTGAAGCTTTCTTT. This chain connects TRBV7-3 to TRBJ1-1; maybe TRBD1 (6 bases). This CDR3 has 14 residues. Trimming left V 0 bases short and J 5 bases short, with 10 bases between. CDR1 is SGHTA and CDR2 is FQGTGA in the germline V gene.